The 21 T cell receptor beta chains below all came from one sample that was sequenced in a study of identical twins. MiXCR, applied by TCRdb to the 5' RACE reads, yields one record per CDR3 protein. The sample yields around 370,000 distinct CDR3 sequences, approximately 8.8% seen once. The specimen sequenced was naive T cells sorted from blood. The receptors originated from a woman aged 50 to 60 in good health.

CDR3 in DNA: TGTGCCACCAGTGACCCGGGACTAGCGGGATCACCGACGTTCTTC. Translating gives CATSDPGLAGSPTFF. The chain uses TRBV24-1 and TRBJ2-1; 13 nucleotides agree with TRBD2. Per the germline V gene, CDR1 is KGHDR and CDR2 is SFDVKD. J lost 15 bases, V lost 4 bases, and 11 bases had no gene match. The CDR3 runs 15 residues.

This clonotype was seen only a few times. The J gene is TRBJ1-1, the V gene TRBV5-1; maybe TRBD1 (6 bases). Germline CDR1 SGHRS, CDR2 YFSETQ. Trimming took off 3 bases at V and 0 bases at J, with 9 bases between the two ends. The CDR3 has 14 amino acids. The CDR3 DNA sequence: TGCGCCAGCAGCTCGGGACACTTGAACACTGAAGCTTTCTTT. Its protein is CASSSGHLNTEAFF.

This clonotype was picked up a small number of times. The chain joins TRBV20-1 to TRBJ2-7, with 8 bases matching TRBD2. The germline CDR1 and CDR2 sequences are DFQATT and SNEGSKA (reference sequence). The length of the CDR3 is 16 residues. J was trimmed by 4 bases and V by 0 bases; bases with no gene match: 11. CDR3 amino acids: CSARDRLSGRVYEQYF. The CDR3 nucleotides read TGCAGTGCTAGAGATCGGTTGAGCGGGAGAGTGTACGAGCAGTACTTC.

This clonotype occurred a few times. The chain combines TRBV20-1 with TRBJ2-5, with no clear D. The V end lost 3 bases, the J end lost 0 bases, and 11 bases lay between the germline ends. CDR3 length equals 14 residues. CDR1 and CDR2 from the germline V gene are DFQATT and SNEGSKA (reference sequence). The CDR3 is CSASVLVNQETQYF. CDR3 DNA: TGCAGTGCTAGCGTATTGGTCAACCAAGAGACCCAGTACTTC.

This clonotype was seen a few times. V is TRBV4-1 and J is TRBJ2-3; 7 bases align to TRBD1. The CDR3 contains 13 residues. V trimming: 1 base; J trimming: 10 bases; junction bases outside the gene matches: 5. Germline CDR1 MGHRA, CDR2 YSYEKL. CDR3 residues: CASSQGQGSAQYF. The CDR3, as DNA: TGCGCCAGCAGCCAAGGACAGGGTAGTGCGCAGTATTTT.

Ten or more counts support this clonotype. This chain connects TRBV6-6 to TRBJ2-7; tentative D call: TRBD1 (7 bases). Trimming left V 5 bases short and J 6 bases short, with 20 bases between. The CDR3 covers 15 residues. Germline V gives CDR1 MNHNY, CDR2 SVGAGI (reference sequence). CDR3 DNA: TGTGCCAGCAGTGCGACAGGGCGGGATGCAGGCGAGCAGTACGTC. This gives the protein CASSATGRDAGEQYV.

Ten or more counts support this clonotype. V gene TRBV12-3 or TRBV12-4 combines with J gene TRBJ1-5, with 9 bases lining up with TRBD1. Trimming cost V 5 bases and J 8 bases; bases outside gene matches: 10. This CDR3 is built from 15 residues. The CDR3: CASSLSPGQGEPQHF. CDR3 nucleotides: TGTGCCAGCAGTCTATCCCCGGGACAGGGCGAGCCCCAGCATTTT.

The chain employs TRBV30 and TRBJ2-7; D unresolved. The CDR3 totals 14 residues. V lost 4 bases to trimming and J lost 2 bases, with 15 bases between them. Germline lookup yields CDR1 GTSNPN and CDR2 SVGIG (reference sequence). Here the CDR3 reads CAWIRAGVTYEQYV. The CDR3 DNA reads TGTGCCTGGATACGGGCCGGCGTTACCTACGAGCAGTACGTC.

The rearrangement links TRBV24-1 to TRBJ2-1; 7 bases are a match to TRBD1. The length of the CDR3 is 13 residues. V shed 3 bases and J 15 bases; nucleotides not matched to a gene: 10. CDR1 and CDR2 from the germline V gene are KGHDR and SFDVKD. The CDR3 here is CATSDLDGTDAFF. For the CDR3, the DNA is TGTGCCACCAGTGATCTCGATGGGACAGACGCGTTCTTC.

Many counts were recorded for this clonotype. This rearrangement joins TRBV29-1 to TRBJ1-1; no clear D gene. This CDR3 contains 13 residues. V gave up 3 bases and J gave up 0 bases, with 8 bases separating them. Germline-derived CDR1 and CDR2 are SQVTM and ANQGSEA. CDR3 nucleotides: TGCAGCGTTGAGGGCACCTTGAACACTGAAGCTTTCTTT. Protein product: CSVEGTLNTEAFF.

This clonotype was seen repeatedly, ten times or more. The genes are TRBV11-2 and TRBJ1-2; the match to TRBD1 covers 9 bases. There are 14 residues in the CDR3. Germline CDR1 SGHAT, CDR2 FQNNGV. V shed 5 bases and J 6 bases; nucleotides not matched to a gene: 7. CDR3 protein: CASSIPGQGNGYTF. In DNA, the CDR3 is TGTGCCAGCAGCATACCGGGACAGGGAAATGGCTACACCTTC.

This clonotype turned up a few times. This rearrangement joins TRBV5-1 to TRBJ2-7; 10 nucleotides match TRBD2. Germline CDR1 reads SGHRS; CDR2 reads YFSETQ. The CDR3 is 16 residues long. The ends lost 0 bases at V and 6 bases at J; junction bases unmatched: 9. The CDR3 protein is CASSLGLAGVDPEQYF. The CDR3 DNA follows: TGCGCCAGCAGCTTGGGGCTAGCGGGAGTAGATCCCGAGCAGTACTTC.

The CDR3 spells CASSLATGTEQFF. CDR3 nucleotides: TGTGCCAGCAGCTTAGCGACAGGGACTGAGCAGTTCTTC. The chain joins TRBV28 to TRBJ2-1, with 7 bases matching TRBD1. Germline lookup yields CDR1 MDHEN and CDR2 SYDVKM. V lost 6 bases and J lost 9; bases outside the gene matches: 8. There are 13 residues in the CDR3.

The V gene is TRBV18, the J gene TRBJ2-3; possibly TRBD2 for D (5 bases). With 2 bases removed from V and 1 base from J, the gap between germline ends came to 10 bases. This CDR3 has 15 amino acids. Germline assignment: CDR1 KGHSH and CDR2 LQKENI. CDR3 in amino acids: CASSPGGPGTDTQYF. The DNA of the CDR3 is TGTGCCAGCTCACCAGGCGGGCCCGGCACAGATACGCAGTATTTT.

In its sample, this clonotype was seen many times. The chain recombines TRBV24-1 with TRBJ2-1, with 9 bases that match TRBD2. Germline assignment: CDR1 KGHDR and CDR2 SFDVKD. The CDR3 is 19 amino acids. After removal of 2 bases from V and 4 bases from J, the junction contained 14 bases not matched to a gene. CDR3 bases: TGTGCCACCAGTGATTCATACCCTCCAGCGGGAGGACCGTACAATGAGCAGTTCTTC. The encoded protein is CATSDSYPPAGGPYNEQFF.

This clonotype was counted only a few times. The chain employs TRBV10-3 and TRBJ2-1; no firm D call. V was clipped by 6 bases and J by 7 bases, with 10 bases between them. Germline V gene sequence: CDR1 ENHRY, CDR2 SYGVKD. The CDR3 sequence is 12 residues long. The CDR3 loop reads CAISWTGNEQFF. CDR3 coding DNA: TGTGCCATCAGCTGGACCGGGAATGAGCAGTTCTTC.

The rearrangement links TRBV7-9 to TRBJ2-7; possibly TRBD2 for D (6 bases). V gave up 4 bases and J gave up 3 bases, with 13 bases separating them. CDR1 SEHNR and CDR2 FQNEAQ come from the germline V gene (reference sequence). The CDR3 spans 14 residues. CDR3 sequence (DNA): TGTGCCAGCAGCTCTATTCCCGGGAGCTACGAGCAGTACTTC. Protein product: CASSSIPGSYEQYF.

The chain joins TRBV7-2 to TRBJ2-1; 10 nucleotides line up with TRBD1. The CDR3 extends over 13 amino acids. The ends lost 11 bases at V and 3 bases at J; junction bases unmatched: 4. Germline loops: CDR1 SGHTA, CDR2 FQGNSA. The CDR3 DNA follows: TGTGCCCAAAGGGACAGGGGCTACAATGAGCAGTTCTTC. Translating gives CAQRDRGYNEQFF.

V is TRBV7-9 and J is TRBJ2-4, with 11 positions matching TRBD1. Germline V CDR1 and CDR2: SEHNR, FQNEAQ (reference sequence). The CDR3 has 14 amino acids. V shed 11 bases, J shed 8 bases, and the junction held 11 bases outside the gene matches. CDR3 bases: TGTGCCGCATCCGGGACAGGGGGAGTGCACATTCAGTACTTC. This sequence encodes CAASGTGGVHIQYF. Full variable domain (remainder filled in from reference TRBV7-9 and TRBJ2-4): DTGVSQNPRHKITKRGQNVTFRCDPISEHNRLYWYRQTLGQGPEFLTYFQNEAQLEKSRLLSDRFSAERPKGSFSTLEIQRTEQGDSAMYLCAASGTGGVHIQYFGAGTRLSVL.

This clonotype was counted at least ten times. This chain uses TRBV12-3 or TRBV12-4 with TRBJ2-1; a possible D gene is TRBD2 (6 bases). The length of the CDR3 is 14 residues. V was clipped by 5 bases and J by 5 bases, with 13 bases between them. CDR3 in amino acids: CASSPSRGNNEQFF. CDR3 nucleotides: TGTGCCAGCAGTCCGTCCCGGGGGAACAATGAGCAGTTCTTC.

This clonotype was detected many times. The V and J genes are TRBV20-1 and TRBJ1-5; 7 nucleotides align to TRBD1. Germline CDR1 DFQATT, CDR2 SNEGSKA (reference sequence). The CDR3 is made up of 13 amino acids. Trimming cost V 6 bases and J 2 bases; bases outside gene matches: 4. Here the CDR3 DNA reads TGCAGTGCATGGACAGGCGGCAATCAGCCCCAGCATTTT. Residues: CSAWTGGNQPQHF.